This entry lists 11 T cell receptor beta chains sequenced from one sample in a study of blood T cell repertoires in COVID-19 (dated by TCRdb to 2019 to 2021). To prepare the library, the immunoSEQ multiplex PCR assay was applied. TCRdb holds this immuneACCESS table with in-frame rearrangements only. Some clones are missing; in checked studies, unresolved V genes explain under half, and the rest has no known cause. The sample has under 60,000 clones on record, less than 90% of them singletons. The ten largest account for approximately 5% of the sample. Sequencing was performed on peripheral blood. The source is a human donor in a cohort sampled during active COVID-19.

The chain links TRBV5-6 to TRBJ2-1, with 14 bases matching TRBD2. The germline V gene encodes CDR1 SGHDT and CDR2 YYEEEE. The CDR3 loop spans 19 amino acids. The junction had 11 bases not matched to a gene; V was cut back by 4 bases and J by 2 bases. CDR3 sequence (DNA): TGTGCCAGCAGCCCCGGGACTAGCGGGGGTCTAAGCCCCTACAATGAGCAGTTCTTC. Translation gives CASSPGTSGGLSPYNEQFF.

The chain has TRBV19 and TRBJ1-6; no clear D gene. The CDR3 is 14 amino acids. Germline V CDR1 and CDR2: LNHDA, SQIVND (reference sequence). The V end lost 1 base, the J end lost 8 bases, and 9 bases lay between the germline ends. The CDR3 here is CASSIVTRDSPLHF. CDR3 DNA: TGTGCCAGTAGTATAGTTACGAGGGATTCACCCCTCCACTTT. Looking up the rest from reference TRBV19 and TRBJ1-6 gives the full variable domain: DGGITQSPKYLFRKEGQNVTLSCEQNLNHDAMYWYRQDPGQGLRLIYYSQIVNDFQKGDIAEGYSVSREKKESFPLTVTSAQKNPTAFYLCASSIVTRDSPLHFGNGTRLTVT.

J is TRBJ2-6 and V is TRBV5-1; possible D gene TRBD1, 6 bases. Germline V gives CDR1 SGHRS, CDR2 YFSETQ. The CDR3 contains 18 residues. Trimming took 2 bases from V and 2 from J, leaving 17 bases between them. The CDR3, as DNA: TGCGCCAGCAGCTTAAGTAGAGGGGGAAGCACTGGGGCCAACGTCCTGACTTTC. It is translated as CASSLSRGGSTGANVLTF.

V is TRBV9 and J is TRBJ2-4; possibly TRBD1 for D (6 bases). V gave up 0 bases and J gave up 9 bases, with 13 bases separating them. CDR3 length: 14 amino acids. The germline V gene has CDR1 SGDLS and CDR2 YYNGEE. The CDR3 is CASSVGGRAPIQYF. The CDR3 region has the DNA TGTGCCAGCAGCGTAGGGGGGCGCGCTCCCATTCAGTACTTC.

This chain uses TRBV7-8 with TRBJ1-5; a possible D gene is TRBD1 (5 bases). This CDR3 region has 12 residues. Germline V gene sequence: CDR1 SGHVS, CDR2 FQNEAQ. Trimming took 5 bases from V and 9 from J, leaving 11 bases between them. The CDR3 nucleotides read TGTGCCAGCAGCCGTATTCAGGGGCCCCAGCATTTT. Its protein is CASSRIQGPQHF.

The CDR3 reads CASSGSSWADADTQYF. CDR3 DNA sequence: TGCGCCAGCAGCGGCAGCTCTTGGGCAGATGCGGATACGCAGTATTTT. The chain recombines TRBV5-1 with TRBJ2-3, with D unclear. The CDR3 extends over 16 amino acids. Germline CDR1 reads SGHRS; CDR2 reads YFSETQ. Trimming cost V 4 bases and J 6 bases, with 21 bases left between them.

The chain recombines TRBV4-3 with TRBJ1-6; 9 bases are shared with TRBD1. Germline V CDR1 and CDR2: LGHNA, YSLEER. CDR3 length: 16 residues. V dropped 2 bases and J dropped 9; count of bases not matched to a gene: 8. CDR3 sequence reads: CASSQSPGTGSSPLHF. Here the CDR3 DNA reads TGCGCCAGCAGCCAAAGCCCCGGGACAGGGTCTTCACCCCTCCACTTT.

The chain uses TRBV6-2 or TRBV6-3 and TRBJ1-5; the D is unclear. The CDR3 is 16 amino acids. The V end was cut by 2 bases, the J end by 5 bases, with 16 bases between. Germline CDR1 reads MNHEY; CDR2 reads SVGEGT. The CDR3 DNA follows: TGTGCCAGCAGTTACCTGTCGTCTCGGGGAGATCAGCCCCAGCATTTT. It yields the protein CASSYLSSRGDQPQHF.

This clone was counted ten times or more. The rearrangement uses TRBV4-2 and TRBJ1-2, with 10 bases identical to TRBD1. The CDR3 has 17 residues. J lost 3 bases, V lost 0 bases, and 7 bases had no gene match. CDR1 and CDR2 from the germline V gene are LGHNA and YNFKEQ. Written as DNA, the CDR3 is TGTGCCAGCAGCCAAGAGGGACAGGGGTTCAGGGACTATGGCTACACCTTC. Residues: CASSQEGQGFRDYGYTF.

The V gene is TRBV5-1, the J gene TRBJ2-4; 8 nucleotides match TRBD2. Per germline, CDR1 SGHRS and CDR2 YFSETQ. V lost 1 base, J lost 8 bases, and 11 bases stayed unmatched. CDR3 length equals 16 residues. CDR3: CASSLSGGGPGYIQYF. The CDR3 coding sequence is TGCGCCAGCAGCTTGTCCGGCGGGGGGCCCGGATACATTCAGTACTTC.

This chain links TRBV6-2 or TRBV6-3 with TRBJ1-1; no clear D gene. There are 14 residues in the CDR3. The V and J ends lost 2 bases and 2 bases respectively, with 9 bases between them. Per germline, CDR1 MNHEY and CDR2 SVGEGT. CDR3 in amino acids: CASSYVRVNTEAFF. The DNA for the CDR3 is TGTGCCAGCAGTTACGTGAGGGTAAACACTGAAGCTTTCTTT.